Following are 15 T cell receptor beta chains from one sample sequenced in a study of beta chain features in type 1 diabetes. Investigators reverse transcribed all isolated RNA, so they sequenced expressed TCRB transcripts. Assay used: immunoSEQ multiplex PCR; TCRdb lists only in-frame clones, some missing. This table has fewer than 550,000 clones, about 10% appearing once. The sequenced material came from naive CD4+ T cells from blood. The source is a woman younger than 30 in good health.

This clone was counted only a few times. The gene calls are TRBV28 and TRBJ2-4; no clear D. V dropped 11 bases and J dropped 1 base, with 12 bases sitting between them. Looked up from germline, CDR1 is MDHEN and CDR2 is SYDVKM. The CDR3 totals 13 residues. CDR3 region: CAAMSWAKNIQYF. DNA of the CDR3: TGTGCCGCGATGAGTTGGGCCAAAAACATTCAGTACTTC.

In nucleotides, the CDR3 is TGCGCCAGCAGCCTACAGGTCAAGGGTATTGAGCAGTTCTTC. Residues: CASSLQVKGIEQFF. V usage is TRBV4-3 and J usage is TRBJ2-1, with D possibly TRBD1 on 5 matching bases. The CDR3 runs to 14 residues. V was cut by 4 bases and J by 9 bases, with 16 bases left in between. The germline gives CDR1 LGHNA, CDR2 YSLEER.

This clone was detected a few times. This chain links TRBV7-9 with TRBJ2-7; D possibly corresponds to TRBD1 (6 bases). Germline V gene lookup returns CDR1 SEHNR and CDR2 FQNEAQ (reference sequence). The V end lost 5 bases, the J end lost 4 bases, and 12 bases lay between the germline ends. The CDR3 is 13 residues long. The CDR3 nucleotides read TGTGCCAGCAGCCAAGGACAGTCGTACGAGCAGTACGTC. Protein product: CASSQGQSYEQYV.

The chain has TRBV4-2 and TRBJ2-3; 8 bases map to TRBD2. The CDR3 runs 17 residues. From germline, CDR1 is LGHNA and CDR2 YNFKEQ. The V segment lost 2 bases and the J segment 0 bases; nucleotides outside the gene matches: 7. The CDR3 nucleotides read TGTGCCAGCAGCCAACAAAGGACGGGGGGGAGCACAGATACGCAGTATTTT. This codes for CASSQQRTGGSTDTQYF.

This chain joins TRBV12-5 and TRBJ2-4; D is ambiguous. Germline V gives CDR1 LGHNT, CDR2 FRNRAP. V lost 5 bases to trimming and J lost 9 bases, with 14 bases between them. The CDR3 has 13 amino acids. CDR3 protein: CASGPVASTIQYF. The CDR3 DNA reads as TGTGCTAGTGGTCCGGTCGCTTCAACCATTCAGTACTTC.

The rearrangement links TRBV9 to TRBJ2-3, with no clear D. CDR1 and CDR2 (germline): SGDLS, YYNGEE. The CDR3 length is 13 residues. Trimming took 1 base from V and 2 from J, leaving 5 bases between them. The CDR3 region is CASSVSHTDTQYF. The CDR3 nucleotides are TGTGCCAGCAGCGTATCCCACACAGATACGCAGTATTTT.

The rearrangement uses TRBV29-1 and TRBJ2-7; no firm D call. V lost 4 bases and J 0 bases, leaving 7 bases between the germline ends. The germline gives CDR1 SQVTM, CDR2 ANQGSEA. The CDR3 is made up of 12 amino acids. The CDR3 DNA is TGCAGCGTTGGGTCTGACTCCTACGAGCAGTACTTC. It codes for CSVGSDSYEQYF.

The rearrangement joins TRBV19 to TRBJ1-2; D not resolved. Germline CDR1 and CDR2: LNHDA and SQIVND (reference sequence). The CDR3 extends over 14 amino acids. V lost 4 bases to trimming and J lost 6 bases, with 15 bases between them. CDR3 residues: CASSRPPRTDGYTF. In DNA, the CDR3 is TGTGCCAGTAGTAGACCCCCTAGGACGGATGGCTACACCTTC.

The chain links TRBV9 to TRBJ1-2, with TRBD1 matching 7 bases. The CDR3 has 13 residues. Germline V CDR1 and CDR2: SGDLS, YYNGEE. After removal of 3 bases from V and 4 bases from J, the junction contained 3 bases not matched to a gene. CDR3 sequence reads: CASSAGDSYGYTF. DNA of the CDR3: TGTGCCAGCAGCGCCGGGGACAGCTATGGCTACACCTTC.

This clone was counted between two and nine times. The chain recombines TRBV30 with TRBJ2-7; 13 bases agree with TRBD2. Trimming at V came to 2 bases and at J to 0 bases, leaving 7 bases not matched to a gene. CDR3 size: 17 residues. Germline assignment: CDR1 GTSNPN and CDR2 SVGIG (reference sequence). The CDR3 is CAWSSLRTSGSSYEQYF. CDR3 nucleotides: TGTGCCTGGAGTTCTCTCAGGACTAGCGGGAGCTCCTACGAGCAGTACTTC.

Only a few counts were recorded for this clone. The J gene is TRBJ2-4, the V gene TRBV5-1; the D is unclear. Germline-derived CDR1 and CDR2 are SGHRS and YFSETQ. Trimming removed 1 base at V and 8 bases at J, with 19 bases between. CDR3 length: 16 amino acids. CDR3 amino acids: CASSLRVGSGIDIQYF. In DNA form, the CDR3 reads TGCGCCAGCAGCTTGCGAGTTGGGTCAGGAATCGACATTCAGTACTTC. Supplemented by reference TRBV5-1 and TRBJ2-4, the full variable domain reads KAGVTQTPRYLIKTRGQQVTLSCSPISGHRSVSWYQQTPGQGLQFLFEYFSETQRNKGNFPGRFSGRQFSNSRSEMNVSTLELGDSALYLCASSLRVGSGIDIQYFGAGTRLSVL.

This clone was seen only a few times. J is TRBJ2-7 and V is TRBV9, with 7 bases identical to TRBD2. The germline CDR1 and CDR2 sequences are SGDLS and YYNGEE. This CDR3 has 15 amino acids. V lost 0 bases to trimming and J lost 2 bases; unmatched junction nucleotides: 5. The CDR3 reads CASSVGDYYAYEQYF. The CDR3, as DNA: TGTGCCAGCAGCGTAGGGGACTATTATGCCTACGAGCAGTACTTC.

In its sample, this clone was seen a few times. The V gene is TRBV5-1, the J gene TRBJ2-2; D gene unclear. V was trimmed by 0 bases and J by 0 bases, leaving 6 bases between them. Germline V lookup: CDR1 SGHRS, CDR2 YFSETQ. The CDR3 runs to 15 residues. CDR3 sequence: CASSLDVPNTGELFF. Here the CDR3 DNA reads TGCGCCAGCAGCTTGGACGTCCCGAACACCGGGGAGCTGTTTTTT.

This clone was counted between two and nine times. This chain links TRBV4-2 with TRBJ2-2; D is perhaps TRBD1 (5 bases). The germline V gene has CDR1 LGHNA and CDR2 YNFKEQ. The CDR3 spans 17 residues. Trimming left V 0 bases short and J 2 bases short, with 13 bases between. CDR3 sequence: CASSQDLQGFNTGELFF. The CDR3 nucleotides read TGTGCCAGCAGCCAAGATCTCCAGGGCTTTAACACCGGGGAGCTGTTTTTT.

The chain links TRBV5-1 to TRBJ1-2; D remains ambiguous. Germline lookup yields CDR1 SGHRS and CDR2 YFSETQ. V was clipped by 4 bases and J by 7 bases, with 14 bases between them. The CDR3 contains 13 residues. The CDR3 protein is CASSPQLEGGYTF. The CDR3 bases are TGCGCCAGCAGCCCGCAGTTGGAGGGTGGCTACACCTTC. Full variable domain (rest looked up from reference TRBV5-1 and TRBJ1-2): KAGVTQTPRYLIKTRGQQVTLSCSPISGHRSVSWYQQTPGQGLQFLFEYFSETQRNKGNFPGRFSGRQFSNSRSEMNVSTLELGDSALYLCASSPQLEGGYTFGSGTRLTVV.